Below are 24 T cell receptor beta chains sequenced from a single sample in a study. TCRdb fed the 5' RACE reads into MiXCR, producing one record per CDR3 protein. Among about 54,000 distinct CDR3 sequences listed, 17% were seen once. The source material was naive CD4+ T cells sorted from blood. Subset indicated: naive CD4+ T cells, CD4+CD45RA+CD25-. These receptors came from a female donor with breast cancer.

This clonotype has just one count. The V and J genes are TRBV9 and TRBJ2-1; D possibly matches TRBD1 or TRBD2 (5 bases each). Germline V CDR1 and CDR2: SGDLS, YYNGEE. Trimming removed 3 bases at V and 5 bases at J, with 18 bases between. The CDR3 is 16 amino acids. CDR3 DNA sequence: TGTGCCAGCAGCGCCCTCGGTTCGGGGCCAAACAATGAGCAGTTCTTC. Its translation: CASSALGSGPNNEQFF.

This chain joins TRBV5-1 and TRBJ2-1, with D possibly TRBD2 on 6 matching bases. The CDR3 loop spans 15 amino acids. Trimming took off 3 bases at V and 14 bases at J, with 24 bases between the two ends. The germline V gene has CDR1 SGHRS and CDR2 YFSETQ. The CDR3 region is CASSWDSGSGDTKFF. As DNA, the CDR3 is TGCGCCAGCAGCTGGGACTCCGGGTCCGGAGACACCAAGTTCTTC.

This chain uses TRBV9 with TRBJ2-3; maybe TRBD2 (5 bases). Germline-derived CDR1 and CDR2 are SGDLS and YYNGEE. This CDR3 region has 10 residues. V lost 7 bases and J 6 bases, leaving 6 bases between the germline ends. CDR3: CASRGDTQYF. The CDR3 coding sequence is TGTGCCAGCCGAGGGGATACGCAGTATTTT.

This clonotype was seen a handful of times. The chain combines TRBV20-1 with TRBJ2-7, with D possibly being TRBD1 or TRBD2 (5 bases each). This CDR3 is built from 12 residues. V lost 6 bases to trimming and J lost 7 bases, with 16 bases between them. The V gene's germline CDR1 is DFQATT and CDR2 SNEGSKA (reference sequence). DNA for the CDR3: TGCAGTGCCCCCCGGCAGGGCGGGGAGCAGTACTTC. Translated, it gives CSAPRQGGEQYF.

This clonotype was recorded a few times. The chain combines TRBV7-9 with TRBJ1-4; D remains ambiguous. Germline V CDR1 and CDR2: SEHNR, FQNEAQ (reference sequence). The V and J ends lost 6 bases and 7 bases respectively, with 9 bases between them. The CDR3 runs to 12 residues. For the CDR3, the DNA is TGTGCCAGCAGGTCCGGGCGTGAAAAACTGTTTTTT. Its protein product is CASRSGREKLFF.

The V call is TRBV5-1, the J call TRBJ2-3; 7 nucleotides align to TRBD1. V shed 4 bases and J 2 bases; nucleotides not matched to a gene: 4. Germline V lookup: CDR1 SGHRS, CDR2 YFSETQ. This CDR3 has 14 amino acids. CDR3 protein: CASSEGQTTDTQYF. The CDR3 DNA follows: TGCGCCAGCAGCGAGGGACAGACCACAGATACGCAGTATTTT.

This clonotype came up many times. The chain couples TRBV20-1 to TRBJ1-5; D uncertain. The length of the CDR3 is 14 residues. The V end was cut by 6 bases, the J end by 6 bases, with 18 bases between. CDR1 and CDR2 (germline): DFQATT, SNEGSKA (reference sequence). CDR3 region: CSALSGNSGQPQHF. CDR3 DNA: TGCAGTGCCCTGTCGGGGAATAGTGGTCAGCCCCAGCATTTT.

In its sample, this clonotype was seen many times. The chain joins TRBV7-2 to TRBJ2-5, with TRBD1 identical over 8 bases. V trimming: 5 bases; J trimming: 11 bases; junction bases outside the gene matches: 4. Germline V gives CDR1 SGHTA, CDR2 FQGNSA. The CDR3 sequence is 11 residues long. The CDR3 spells CASSQGARQYF. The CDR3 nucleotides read TGTGCCAGCAGCCAGGGGGCGCGTCAGTACTTC.

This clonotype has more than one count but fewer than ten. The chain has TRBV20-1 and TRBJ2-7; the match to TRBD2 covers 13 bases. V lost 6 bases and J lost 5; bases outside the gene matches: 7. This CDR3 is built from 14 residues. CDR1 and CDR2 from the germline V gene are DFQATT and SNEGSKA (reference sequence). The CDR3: CSAPGLAGADEQYF. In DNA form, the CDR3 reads TGCAGTGCCCCCGGACTAGCGGGAGCAGACGAGCAGTACTTC.

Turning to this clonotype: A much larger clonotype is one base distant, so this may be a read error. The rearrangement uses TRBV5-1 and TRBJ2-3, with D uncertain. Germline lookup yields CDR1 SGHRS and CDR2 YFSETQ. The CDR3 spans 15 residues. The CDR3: CAGSLTQERADTQYF. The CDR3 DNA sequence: TGCGCCGGCAGCTTAACTCAGGAGCGCGCAGATACGCAGTATTTT.

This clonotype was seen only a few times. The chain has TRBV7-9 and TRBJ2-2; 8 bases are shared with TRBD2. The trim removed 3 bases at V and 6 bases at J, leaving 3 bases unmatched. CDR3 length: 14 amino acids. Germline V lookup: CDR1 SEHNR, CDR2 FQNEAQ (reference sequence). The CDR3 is CASSFGGGSGELFF. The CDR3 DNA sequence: TGTGCCAGCAGCTTCGGGGGGGGATCCGGGGAGCTGTTTTTT.

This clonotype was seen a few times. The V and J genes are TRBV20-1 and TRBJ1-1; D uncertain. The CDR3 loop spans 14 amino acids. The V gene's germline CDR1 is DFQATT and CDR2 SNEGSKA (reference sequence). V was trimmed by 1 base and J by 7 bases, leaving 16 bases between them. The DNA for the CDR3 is TGCAGTGCTAGAGGTTGGGCCACAGCGAGTGAAGCTTTCTTT. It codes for CSARGWATASEAFF.

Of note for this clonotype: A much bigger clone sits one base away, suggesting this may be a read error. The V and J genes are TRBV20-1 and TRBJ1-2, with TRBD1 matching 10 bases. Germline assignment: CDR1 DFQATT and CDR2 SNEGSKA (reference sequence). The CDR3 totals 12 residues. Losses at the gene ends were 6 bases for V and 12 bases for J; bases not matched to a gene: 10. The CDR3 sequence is CSAHRQGAEDTF. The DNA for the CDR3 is TGCAGTGCCCATAGACAGGGGGCGGAAGACACCTTC.

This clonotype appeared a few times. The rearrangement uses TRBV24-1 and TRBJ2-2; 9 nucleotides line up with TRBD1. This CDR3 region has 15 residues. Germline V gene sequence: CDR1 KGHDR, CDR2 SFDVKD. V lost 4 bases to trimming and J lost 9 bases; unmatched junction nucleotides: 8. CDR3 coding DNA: TGTGCCACCAGTGAACCGGGACAGGGACCCCGGGAGCTGTTTTTT. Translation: CATSEPGQGPRELFF.

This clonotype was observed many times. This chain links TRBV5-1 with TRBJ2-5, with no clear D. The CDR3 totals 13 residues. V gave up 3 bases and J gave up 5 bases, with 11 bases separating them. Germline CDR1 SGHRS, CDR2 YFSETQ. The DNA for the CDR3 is TGCGCCAGCAGCTCGGACGGCCGGGAGACCCAGTACTTC. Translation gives CASSSDGRETQYF.

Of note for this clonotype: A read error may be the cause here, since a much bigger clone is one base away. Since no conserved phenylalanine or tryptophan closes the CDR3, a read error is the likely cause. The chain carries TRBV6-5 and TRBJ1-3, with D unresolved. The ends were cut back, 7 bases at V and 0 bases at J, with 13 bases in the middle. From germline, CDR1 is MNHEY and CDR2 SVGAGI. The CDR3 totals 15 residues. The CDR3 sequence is CASNKAGSSGNTIYS. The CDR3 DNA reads TGTGCCAGCAATAAGGCCGGGAGCTCTGGAAACACCATATATTCT.

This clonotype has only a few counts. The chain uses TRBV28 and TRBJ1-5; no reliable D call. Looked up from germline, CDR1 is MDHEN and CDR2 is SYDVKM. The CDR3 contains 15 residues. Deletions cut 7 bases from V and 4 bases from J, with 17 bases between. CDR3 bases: TGTGCCAGCAATAGCCGTGATAGCGGTAATCAGCCCCAGCATTTT. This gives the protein CASNSRDSGNQPQHF.

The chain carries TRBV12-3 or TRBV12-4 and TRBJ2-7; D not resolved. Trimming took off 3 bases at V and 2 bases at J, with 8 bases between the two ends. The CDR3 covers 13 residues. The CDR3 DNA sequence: TGTGCCAGCAGTTTGAGCGAAACCTACGAGCAGTACTTC. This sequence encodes CASSLSETYEQYF.

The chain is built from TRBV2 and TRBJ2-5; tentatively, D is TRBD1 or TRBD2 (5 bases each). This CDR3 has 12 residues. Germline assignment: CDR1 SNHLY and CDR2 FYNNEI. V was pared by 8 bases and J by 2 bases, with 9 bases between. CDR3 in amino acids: CASRDGQETQYF. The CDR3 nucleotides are TGTGCCAGCCGGGACGGACAAGAGACCCAGTACTTC.

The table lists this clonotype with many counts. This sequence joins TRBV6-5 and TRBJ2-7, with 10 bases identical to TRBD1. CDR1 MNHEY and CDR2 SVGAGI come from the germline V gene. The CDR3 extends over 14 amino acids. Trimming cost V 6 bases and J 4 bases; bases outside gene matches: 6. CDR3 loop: CASSLGQGRYEQYF. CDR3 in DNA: TGTGCCAGCAGCTTGGGACAGGGGCGGTACGAGCAGTACTTC.

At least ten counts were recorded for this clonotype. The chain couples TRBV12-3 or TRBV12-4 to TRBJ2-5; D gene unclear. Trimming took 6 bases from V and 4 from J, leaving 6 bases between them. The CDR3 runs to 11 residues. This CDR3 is CASSSRETQYF. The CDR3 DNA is TGTGCCAGCAGCTCTAGAGAGACCCAGTACTTC.

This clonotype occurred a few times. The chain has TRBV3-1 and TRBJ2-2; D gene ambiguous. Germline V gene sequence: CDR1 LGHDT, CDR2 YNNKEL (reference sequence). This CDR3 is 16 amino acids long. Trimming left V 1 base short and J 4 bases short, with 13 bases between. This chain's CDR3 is CASSQVVGSITGELFF. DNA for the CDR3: TGTGCCAGCAGCCAAGTAGTGGGTTCAATCACCGGGGAGCTGTTTTTT.

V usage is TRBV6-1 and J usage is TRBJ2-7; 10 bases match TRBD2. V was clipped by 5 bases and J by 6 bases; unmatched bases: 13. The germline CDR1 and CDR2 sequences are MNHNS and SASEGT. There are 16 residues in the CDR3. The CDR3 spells CASSNTILAGASEQYF. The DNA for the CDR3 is TGTGCCAGCAGTAACACAATTCTAGCGGGAGCGAGCGAGCAGTACTTC.

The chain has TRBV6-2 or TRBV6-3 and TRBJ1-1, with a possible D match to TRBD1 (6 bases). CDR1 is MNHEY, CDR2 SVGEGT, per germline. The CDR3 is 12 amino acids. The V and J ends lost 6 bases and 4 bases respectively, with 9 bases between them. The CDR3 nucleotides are TGTGCCAGCAGAGGGGGGGGCACTGAAGCTTTCTTT. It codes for CASRGGGTEAFF.